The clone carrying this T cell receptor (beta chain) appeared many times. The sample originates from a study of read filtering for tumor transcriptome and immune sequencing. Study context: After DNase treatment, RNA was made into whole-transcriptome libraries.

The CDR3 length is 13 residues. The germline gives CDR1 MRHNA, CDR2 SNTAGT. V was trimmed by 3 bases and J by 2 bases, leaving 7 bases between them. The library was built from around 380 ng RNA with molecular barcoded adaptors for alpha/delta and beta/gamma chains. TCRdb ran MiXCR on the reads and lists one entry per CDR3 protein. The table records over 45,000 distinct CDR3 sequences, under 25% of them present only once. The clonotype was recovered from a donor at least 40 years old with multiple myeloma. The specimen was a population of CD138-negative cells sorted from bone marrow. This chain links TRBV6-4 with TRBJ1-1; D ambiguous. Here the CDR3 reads CASSERDNTEAFF. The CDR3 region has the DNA TGTGCCAGCAGTGAACGAGACAACACTGAAGCTTTCTTT.